This TCR beta chain originates from a study of shared clonotypes between healthy human individuals. Repertoires were generated with immunoSEQ multiplex PCR, while TCRdb's copy carries only in-frame clones and drops some. The sample yields millions of clones, over 85% seen once. Deletions cut 4 bases from V and 0 bases from J, with 14 bases between. Per the germline V gene, CDR1 is SGHDT and CDR2 is YYEEEE. The CDR3 consists of 15 residues. The receptor's source is a man younger than 30 in good health. Sequenced: naive CD4+ T cells sorted from blood. This sample's subset: CD45RA+ positively selected. The gene calls are TRBV5-6 and TRBJ2-7; D gene ambiguous. DNA for the CDR3: TGTGCCAGCAGCGAAAAGACATTTAGCTCCTACGAGCAGTACTTC. As protein: CASSEKTFSSYEQYF.